A single sample is the source of the 20 T cell receptor beta chains below, sequenced in a study of shared clonotypes between healthy human individuals. Clones were read by immunoSEQ multiplex PCR, and TCRdb kept only the in-frame ones, dropping some. The table shows fewer than 1.4 million clones, with about four fifths occurring only once. The specimen was memory CD4+ T cells from PBMCs. Subset: CD45RA-negative fraction. The receptors were sampled from a man aged 18-30 years in good health. Some clones in this sample may be carry-over from other donors' samples.

The table lists this clone with a count of one. The chain has TRBV4-2 and TRBJ2-1; 8 bases align to TRBD2. Germline loops: CDR1 LGHNA, CDR2 YNFKEQ. Trimming removed 4 bases from V and 4 bases from J; junction bases left unmatched: 18. CDR3 length: 19 amino acids. The CDR3 sequence is CASSLGRGGVVGRYNEQFF. Written as DNA, the CDR3 is TGTGCCAGCAGCCTCGGGAGGGGAGGGGTTGTAGGGCGATACAATGAGCAGTTCTTC.

The chain joins TRBV9 to TRBJ2-2; D is ambiguous. Germline loops: CDR1 SGDLS, CDR2 YYNGEE. Trimming took 4 bases from V and 0 from J, leaving 10 bases between them. CDR3 size: 15 residues. CDR3 loop: CASSPASSNTGELFF. As DNA, the CDR3 is TGTGCCAGCAGCCCCGCCAGTTCGAACACCGGGGAGCTGTTTTTT.

J is TRBJ2-7 and V is TRBV4-3; possible D gene TRBD2, 5 bases. Germline lookup yields CDR1 LGHNA and CDR2 YSLEER. V lost 2 bases and J 5 bases, leaving 16 bases between the germline ends. The CDR3 contains 15 residues. CDR3: CASSQQRTASHEQYF. The DNA for the CDR3 is TGCGCCAGCAGCCAACAACGGACTGCGAGTCACGAGCAGTACTTC.

This clone was observed a handful of times. The genes are TRBV5-1 and TRBJ2-7; the D is unclear. CDR1 SGHRS and CDR2 YFSETQ come from the germline V gene. V lost 4 bases to trimming and J lost 0 bases, with 11 bases between them. The CDR3 has 14 residues. This CDR3 reads CASSPEPGSYEQYF. The CDR3 DNA sequence: TGCGCCAGCAGCCCAGAACCTGGCTCCTACGAGCAGTACTTC.

This clone was seen a few times. The chain uses TRBV4-2 and TRBJ2-7; maybe TRBD2 (6 bases). The CDR3 is made up of 13 amino acids. Trimming shortened V by 0 bases and J by 9 bases, and 12 bases separated the two germline ends. The germline V gene has CDR1 LGHNA and CDR2 YNFKEQ. The CDR3 nucleotides are TGTGCCAGCAGCCAAGAACGGGAGCGCGGGCAGTACTTC. It specifies CASSQERERGQYF.

The rearrangement links TRBV15 to TRBJ2-3, with TRBD2 matching 9 bases. CDR3 length: 14 residues. Per germline, CDR1 LNHNV and CDR2 YYDKDF (reference sequence). The junction had 6 bases not matched to a gene; V was cut back by 1 base and J by 10 bases. The CDR3 sequence: CATSRVSAGGPQYF. The CDR3 nucleotides read TGTGCCACCAGCAGAGTTTCGGCGGGAGGGCCGCAGTATTTT.

With respect to this clone: A single base separates this from a much larger clone, so it may be a read error. V is TRBV6-5 and J is TRBJ2-2, with 8 bases aligning to TRBD1. The CDR3 is made up of 15 amino acids. Germline values: CDR1 MNHEY, CDR2 SVGAGI. The CDR3 reads CASSTRTGNTGGLFF. The CDR3 DNA reads TGTGCCAGCAGTACTCGGACAGGGAACACCGGGGGGCTGTTTTTT.

This clone appeared once. A much larger clonotype is one base distant, so this may be a read error. Additional DNA sequences in this sample encode the identical CDR3. DNA of the CDR3: TGTGCCTGGGAAGATATGGGGCAGAGGCAAGAGACCCAGTACTTC. Its translation: CAWEDMGQRQETQYF. The genes are TRBV30 and TRBJ2-5; D is perhaps TRBD1 (5 bases). V lost 5 bases and J 2 bases, leaving 18 bases between the germline ends. Germline CDR1 reads GTSNPN; CDR2 reads SVGIG (reference sequence). The CDR3 extends over 15 amino acids. Using reference TRBV30 and TRBJ2-5 for the parts outside the CDR3, the full variable domain is SQTIHQWPATLVQPVGSPLSLECTVEGTSNPNLYWYRQAAGRGLQLLFYSVGIGQISSEVPQNLSASRPQDRQFILSSKKLLLSDSGFYLCAWEDMGQRQETQYFGPGTRLLVL.

V usage is TRBV27 and J usage is TRBJ1-4; D is uncertain. The V end lost 3 bases, the J end lost 7 bases, and 12 bases lay between the germline ends. The CDR3 runs to 14 residues. CDR1 is MNHEY, CDR2 SMNVEV, per germline (reference sequence). The CDR3 sequence is CASSFPWASEKLFF. The DNA of the CDR3 is TGTGCCAGCAGTTTCCCGTGGGCCAGTGAAAAACTGTTTTTT.

The chain uses TRBV10-3 and TRBJ2-2; D is uncertain. CDR1 and CDR2 (germline): ENHRY, SYGVKD. The ends were cut back, 2 bases at V and 5 bases at J, with 15 bases in the middle. The CDR3 totals 16 residues. The CDR3 region is CAISEAARMGTGELFF. The CDR3 DNA reads as TGTGCCATCAGTGAGGCTGCGAGAATGGGAACCGGGGAGCTGTTTTTT.

This clone was recorded once. The chain employs TRBV28 and TRBJ2-2; a possible D gene is TRBD2 (6 bases). Per the germline V gene, CDR1 is MDHEN and CDR2 is SYDVKM. Trimming removed 6 bases from V and 5 bases from J, with 13 bases in between. The CDR3 runs to 14 residues. CDR3 DNA: TGTGCCAGCAGGGTCGGGAGTCGGACCGGGGAGCTGTTTTTT. It is translated as CASRVGSRTGELFF.

Only a few counts were recorded for this clone. The CDR3 sequence: CASSTGRGYTF. CDR3 sequence (DNA): TGTGCCAGCAGCACAGGACGTGGCTACACCTTC. The chain recombines TRBV28 with TRBJ1-2; TRBD1 is a possible D gene (5 bases). V was trimmed by 6 bases and J by 7 bases, leaving 9 bases between them. Germline loops: CDR1 MDHEN, CDR2 SYDVKM. The CDR3 contains 11 residues.

In its sample, this clone was seen once. V is TRBV7-2 and J is TRBJ1-2; tentatively, D is TRBD1 (6 bases). The CDR3 extends over 14 amino acids. Germline values: CDR1 SGHTA, CDR2 FQGNSA. Trimming stripped 7 bases from V and 0 bases from J, with 12 bases between. For the CDR3, the DNA is TGTGCCAGCATAGACAGGAATGCTAACTATGGCTACACCTTC. Its protein is CASIDRNANYGYTF.

The V call is TRBV28, the J call TRBJ2-1; the D gene is possibly TRBD2 (6 bases). Trimming stripped 6 bases from V and 0 bases from J, with 21 bases between. From germline, CDR1 is MDHEN and CDR2 SYDVKM. The CDR3 consists of 18 residues. CDR3 sequence: CASSQNGGAGYSYNEQFF. The CDR3, as DNA: TGTGCCAGCAGCCAGAACGGAGGAGCGGGCTACTCCTACAATGAGCAGTTCTTC.

V usage is TRBV6-6 and J usage is TRBJ1-4; tentatively, D is TRBD1 (6 bases). The CDR3 sequence is 15 residues long. The germline V and J ends were trimmed by 0 bases and 5 bases, with 10 bases remaining between them. Germline values: CDR1 MNHNY, CDR2 SVGAGI (reference sequence). The CDR3 DNA follows: TGTGCCAGCAGTTACTCGGGGCAGGGGAATGAAAAACTGTTTTTT. Its translation: CASSYSGQGNEKLFF.

V gene TRBV29-1 combines with J gene TRBJ1-1; D gene uncertain. Germline CDR1 SQVTM, CDR2 ANQGSEA. CDR3 length: 11 residues. V was shortened by 4 bases and J by 10 bases, with 13 bases between the two germline ends. CDR3 nucleotides: TGCAGCGTTGTTTTTACCGTCGGAGCTTTCTTT. Its translation is CSVVFTVGAFF.

V usage is TRBV19 and J usage is TRBJ2-5; 7 bases map to TRBD2. This CDR3 region has 16 residues. The germline CDR1 and CDR2 sequences are LNHDA and SQIVND (reference sequence). V lost 4 bases to trimming and J lost 1 base; unmatched junction nucleotides: 9. The CDR3 bases are TGTGCCAGTAGTAAAAATCGTAGGGAGGGCCAAGAGACCCAGTACTTC. Translation gives CASSKNRREGQETQYF.

A note on this clone: This same CDR3 is encoded by further DNA sequences in the sample. The V gene is TRBV5-1, the J gene TRBJ2-5; D may correspond to TRBD1 or TRBD2 (5 bases each). The CDR3 spans 14 residues. Germline CDR1 SGHRS, CDR2 YFSETQ. Trimming took 0 bases from V and 5 from J, leaving 11 bases between them. The CDR3 sequence is CASSLVQGGETQYF. CDR3 nucleotides: TGCGCCAGCAGCTTGGTTCAGGGCGGGGAGACCCAGTACTTC. Based on the CDR3 plus reference TRBV5-1 and TRBJ2-5, the full variable domain is KAGVTQTPRYLIKTRGQQVTLSCSPISGHRSVSWYQQTPGQGLQFLFEYFSETQRNKGNFPGRFSGRQFSNSRSEMNVSTLELGDSALYLCASSLVQGGETQYFGPGTRLLVL.

Worth noting for this clone: Relative to the germline gene, one junction end is altered; a read error may explain this. V is TRBV29-1 and J is TRBJ2-5; 11 bases line up with TRBD1. The CDR3 runs to 15 residues. CDR1 is SQVTM, CDR2 ANQGSEA, per germline. DNA of the CDR3: TGCAGCGCTGAACGGACAGGGGGCCCCAGAGAGACCCAGTACTTC. Encoded protein: CSAERTGGPRETQYF. Full variable domain (outside the CDR3, taken from reference TRBV29-1 and TRBJ2-5): SAVISQKPSRDICQRGTSLTIQCQVDSQVTMMFWYRQQPGQSLTLIATANQGSEATYESGFVIDKFPISRPNLTFSTLTVSNMSPEDSSIYLCSAERTGGPRETQYFGPGTRLLVL.

The chain's CDR3 is CASSFGTSRSYEQYF. CDR3 sequence (DNA): TGTGCCAGCAGCTTCGGGACTAGCCGCTCCTACGAGCAGTACTTC. This rearrangement joins TRBV5-5 to TRBJ2-7; 9 positions agree with TRBD2. J lost 0 bases, V lost 2 bases, and 3 bases had no gene match. Germline assignment: CDR1 SGHKS and CDR2 YYEKEE (reference sequence). This CDR3 contains 15 residues.